The clone carrying this TCR beta chain was seen a single time. Its antigen is not identified. Trimming removed 8 bases from V and 0 bases from J, with 5 bases in between. Germline CDR1 and CDR2: MNHEY and SMNVEV (reference sequence). The CDR3 sequence is 12 residues long. The data were taken from a study of CD8+ T cells in alopecia areata. Extracted from the samples, RNA was reverse transcribed into cDNA to serve as the sequencing template. TCRdb's copy holds only in-frame clones and misses some; the assay was immunoSEQ multiplex PCR. The data show roughly 59,000 clones, approximately 43% seen once. Regarding the study as a whole: TCR sharing across patients was less clear than in mice, possibly HLA-related. Sequences from scalp samples also cover resident alphabeta T cells of normal skin.

The starting material was CD8+ T cells sorted from blood, obtained at week 0. This chain joins TRBV27 and TRBJ2-4, with D uncertain. The clonotype was recovered from a human donor with alopecia areata. CDR3 loop: CASELAKNIQYF. In nucleotides, the CDR3 is TGTGCCAGCGAACTAGCCAAAAACATTCAGTACTTC.